A selection of T cell receptor beta chains follows, all from one sample in a study of Ad26.COV2.S vaccination and SARS-CoV-2 variants. Profiling relied on immunoSEQ multiplex PCR, and the TCRdb table lists in-frame clones only, not all of them. Of 300,000 to 400,000 clones in the sample, 70% to 90% were seen once. This specimen was peripheral blood, taken in a trial of Ad26.COV2.S vaccine versus placebo. These receptors originate from a person between 18 and 65 years old who received the Ad26.COV2.S COVID-19 vaccine or a placebo. Both conserved end residues are part of each CDR3. The D gene is left open where the match is weak. Size is stated for part of the rows, as once, few or many counts, or as a class when the clone is expanded.

TRBV5-1	NA	TRBD2	TRBJ2-3	CASSLARTSSGTDTQYF	TGCGCCAGCAGCTTGGCCCGGACTAGCTCTGGCACAGATACGCAGTATTTT
TRBV7-2	few	NA	TRBJ1-1	CASSSLQGPTEAFF	TGTGCCAGCAGCTCACTCCAAGGGCCCACTGAAGCTTTCTTT
TRBV7-2	NA	TRBD2	TRBJ2-7	CASSSSLSGGAGQYF	TGTGCCAGCAGCAGCTCTCTTAGCGGGGGGGCCGGGCAGTACTTC
TRBV11-2	once	NA	TRBJ1-5	CASSLGHLNQPQHF	TGTGCCAGCAGCTTAGGACACCTGAATCAGCCCCAGCATTTT
TRBV6-5	NA	TRBD1	TRBJ2-3	CASNPQGADTQYF	TGTGCCAGCAACCCACAGGGGGCGGATACGCAGTATTTT
TRBV5-1	NA	NA	TRBJ1-4	CASSWQARPTNEKLFF	TGCGCCAGCAGCTGGCAGGCTCGACCGACTAATGAAAAACTGTTTTTT
TRBV19	few	TRBD2	TRBJ2-1	CASSMRLAGGDEQFF	TGTGCCAGTAGTATGAGACTAGCGGGGGGAGATGAGCAGTTCTTC
TRBV5-1	NA	NA	TRBJ2-3	CASSLVVGSITDTQYF	TGCGCCAGCAGCTTGGTAGTAGGGAGCATTACAGATACGCAGTATTTT
TRBV23-1	NA	NA	TRBJ2-1	CASSQWGPSTLADNEQFF	TGCGCCAGCAGTCAATGGGGGCCGTCGACCCTCGCAGACAATGAGCAGTTCTTC
TRBV7-9	NA	NA	TRBJ2-3	CASSFYRIDTQYF	TGTGCCAGCAGCTTCTACCGGATAGATACGCAGTATTTT
TRBV6-2/TRBV6-3	NA	TRBD2	TRBJ2-1	CASSLISSGGLGNEQFF	TGTGCCAGCAGTTTAATTTCTAGCGGGGGGTTGGGGAATGAGCAGTTCTTC
TRBV7-9	NA	TRBD1	TRBJ1-2	CASSLGGQLSRYTF	TGTGCCAGCAGCTTAGGGGGACAGCTTAGTCGCTACACCTTC
TRBV15	NA	NA	TRBJ1-1	CATSRATGGEAFF	TGTGCCACCAGCAGAGCGACCGGAGGAGAAGCTTTCTTT
TRBV2	NA	TRBD1	TRBJ2-1	CASTEGTAFYNEQFF	TGTGCCAGCACCGAGGGGACAGCCTTCTACAATGAGCAGTTCTTC
TRBV6-5	NA	NA	TRBJ1-6	CASRFGSNSPLHF	TGTGCCAGCAGATTCGGTTCCAATTCACCCCTCCACTTT
TRBV4-3	NA	NA	TRBJ1-4	CATSLDPNEKLFF	TGCGCCACCAGCCTGGACCCTAATGAAAAACTGTTTTTT
TRBV3-1/TRBV3-2	NA	TRBD2	TRBJ2-3	CASSPQRGTQYF	TGTGCCAGCAGCCCGCAGCGGGGTACGCAGTATTTT
TRBV7-2	NA	TRBD2	TRBJ2-7	CASSPALAEPYEQYF	TGTGCCAGCAGCCCCGCCCTAGCGGAGCCCTACGAGCAGTACTTC
TRBV28	NA	NA	TRBJ2-1	CASSLRGSRYNEQFF	TGTGCCAGCAGTTTAAGAGGGAGTAGATACAATGAGCAGTTCTTC
TRBV28	NA	TRBD2	TRBJ2-7	CASSQLAKWDEQYF	TGTGCCAGCAGCCAACTAGCGAAATGGGACGAGCAGTACTTC
TRBV6-5	NA	NA	TRBJ2-1	CASTPTRSDEQFF	TGTGCCAGCACCCCGACTAGATCCGATGAGCAGTTCTTC
TRBV27	NA	TRBD2	TRBJ2-3	CASSFRRTTRTSGSTDTQYF	TGTGCCAGCAGTTTCCGTAGGACTACCCGGACTAGCGGGAGCACAGATACGCAGTATTTT
TRBV28	NA	TRBD1	TRBJ2-7	CASSRPGTASYEQYF	TGTGCCAGCAGTCGCCCCGGGACAGCTTCCTACGAGCAGTACTTC
TRBV7-9	NA	TRBD1	TRBJ2-1	CASSLSLRDSHSYNEQFF	TGTGCCAGCAGCTTAAGCCTCCGGGACAGCCACTCCTACAATGAGCAGTTCTTC
TRBV24-1	NA	NA	TRBJ1-2	CATSDRQAPDDYGYTF	TGTGCCACCAGTGACAGACAGGCGCCGGACGACTATGGCTACACCTTC
TRBV2	NA	TRBD1	TRBJ2-5	CASRYGQGLQETQYF	TGTGCCAGCAGATACGGACAGGGCCTCCAAGAGACCCAGTACTTC
TRBV27	NA	NA	TRBJ2-7	CASSTNRAYEQYF	TGTGCCAGCAGTACGAACAGGGCCTACGAGCAGTACTTC
TRBV24-1	once	NA	TRBJ2-4	CATSASTEAKNIQYF	TGTGCCACCAGTGCCTCAACAGAAGCCAAAAACATTCAGTACTTC
TRBV11-2	NA	NA	TRBJ2-3	CASSESGADTQYF	TGTGCCAGCAGCGAATCAGGGGCAGATACGCAGTATTTT
TRBV28	NA	TRBD1	TRBJ2-3	CASSLRGGPFPTDTQYF	TGTGCCAGCAGTTTACGAGGGGGCCCTTTCCCCACAGATACGCAGTATTTT
TRBV7-3	once	NA	TRBJ2-1	CASSPRGGLPKDEQFF	TGTGCCAGCAGCCCCCGAGGGGGACTACCTAAGGATGAGCAGTTCTTC
TRBV28	NA	NA	TRBJ2-5	CASSLGIQETQYF	TGTGCCAGCAGTTTGGGGATCCAAGAGACCCAGTACTTC
TRBV6-5	NA	NA	TRBJ1-1	CASIPSALNTEAFF	TGTGCCAGCATTCCCTCGGCGCTGAACACTGAAGCTTTCTTT
TRBV19	NA	TRBD1	TRBJ1-4	CASTRDSIGGDNEKLFF	TGTGCCAGTACCCGGGACAGCATCGGAGGTGACAATGAAAAACTGTTTTTT
TRBV30	NA	TRBD2	TRBJ2-3	CAWRGTSGRTDTQYF	TGTGCCTGGAGGGGGACTAGCGGGAGGACAGATACGCAGTATTTT
TRBV5-1	NA	TRBD1	TRBJ2-7	CASSEGQGMGYEQYF	TGCGCCAGCAGCGAGGGACAGGGTATGGGCTACGAGCAGTACTTC
TRBV5-6	NA	TRBD2	TRBJ2-2	CASSFGLAGVIGELFF	TGTGCCAGCAGTTTTGGACTAGCGGGAGTTATCGGGGAGCTGTTTTTT
TRBV5-1	NA	NA	TRBJ2-3	CASSLVRSTDTQYF	TGCGCCAGCAGCTTGGTTCGGAGCACAGATACGCAGTATTTT
TRBV9	NA	NA	TRBJ1-3	CASSAGFSVRNTIYF	TGTGCCAGCAGCGCAGGGTTCTCAGTCCGAAACACCATATATTTT
TRBV5-4	NA	NA	TRBJ1-1	CASSPPRARDTEAFF	TGTGCCAGCAGCCCCCCCCGGGCGAGGGACACTGAAGCTTTCTTT
TRBV7-7	NA	NA	TRBJ2-3	CASSPPGRYTDTQYF	TGTGCTAGCAGCCCCCCGGGCAGGTACACAGATACGCAGTATTTT
TRBV19	NA	NA	TRBJ1-1	CASSMGRGLDTEAFF	TGTGCCAGTAGTATGGGGAGGGGTCTAGACACTGAAGCTTTCTTT
TRBV18	NA	NA	TRBJ2-1	CASSPPGLPNEQFF	TGTGCCAGCTCACCTCCGGGACTCCCCAATGAGCAGTTCTTC
TRBV7-2	NA	TRBD1	TRBJ1-4	CASSPDRGPEKLFF	TGTGCCAGCAGCCCGGACAGGGGGCCTGAAAAACTGTTTTTT
TRBV11-2	NA	NA	TRBJ2-2	CASSLNGWNTGELFF	TGTGCCAGCAGCTTAAATGGTTGGAACACCGGGGAGCTGTTTTTT
TRBV14	NA	NA	TRBJ2-5	CASSQNRGETQYF	TGTGCCAGCAGCCAGAATCGGGGGGAGACCCAGTACTTC
TRBV28	NA	TRBD1	TRBJ1-1	CASSLLQGGGTEAFF	TGTGCCAGCAGTTTACTACAGGGGGGGGGCACTGAAGCTTTCTTT